Below, 26 T cell receptor beta chains from the same sample are listed, as sequenced in a study of cytomegalovirus exposure and HLA in healthy donors. Vbeta (60) and Jbeta (13) primers were used in the PCR. Method: immunoSEQ multiplex PCR; TCRdb's copy keeps in-frame clones and lacks some. The sample lists 150,000 to 200,000 clones, more than 70% occurring once. Material: PBMCs. Receptors originate from a man aged 18 to 29 in good health and CMV-seropositive.

The rearrangement links TRBV6-1 to TRBJ2-7; possibly TRBD2 for D (6 bases). V lost 9 bases and J 7 bases, leaving 13 bases between the germline ends. CDR1 MNHNS and CDR2 SASEGT come from the germline V gene. The CDR3 is 11 residues long. In DNA, the CDR3 is TGTGCCAGTGCCTTAGGAGGGGAGCAGTACTTC. It is translated as CASALGGEQYF.

This clone was found once. For the CDR3, the DNA is TGTGCCAGCAGCTTAGGTCCCGCGGGAGGGCCGAATGAGCAGTTCTTC. It translates to CASSLGPAGGPNEQFF. The rearrangement links TRBV7-2 to TRBJ2-1; 9 bases match TRBD2. Germline V CDR1 and CDR2: SGHTA, FQGNSA. The CDR3 has 16 residues. The ends lost 1 base at V and 7 bases at J; junction bases unmatched: 8.

The count of this clone is one. The chain joins TRBV2 to TRBJ2-7; a weak D match, TRBD2 (6 bases). Deletions cut 10 bases from V and 6 bases from J, with 22 bases between. The CDR3 covers 14 residues. The germline CDR1 and CDR2 sequences are SNHLY and FYNNEI. The CDR3 nucleotides are TGTGCCACCCCCGAAGGGACTTTAAATAGCGAGCAGTACTTC. Translation: CATPEGTLNSEQYF.

This chain connects TRBV7-9 to TRBJ2-3, with a weak D call TRBD2 (5 bases). This CDR3 spans 15 amino acids. The V gene lost 4 bases and the J gene lost 3 bases, with 14 bases spanning the gap. CDR1 SEHNR and CDR2 FQNEAQ come from the germline V gene (reference sequence). In DNA form, the CDR3 reads TGTGCCAGCAGCTCTGCGGGTCGCATTACAGATACGCAGTATTTT. This encodes CASSSAGRITDTQYF.

The genes are TRBV7-8 and TRBJ1-5; 8 nucleotides match TRBD1. The V segment lost 4 bases and the J segment 7 bases; nucleotides outside the gene matches: 9. Germline V gene sequence: CDR1 SGHVS, CDR2 FQNEAQ. The CDR3 is 15 amino acids. The CDR3 reads CASSSQDRAGQPQHF. CDR3 DNA: TGTGCCAGCAGCTCACAGGACAGGGCGGGACAGCCCCAGCATTTT.

This clone was counted only a few times. This chain joins TRBV5-1 and TRBJ2-7; TRBD2 matches at 7 bases. The V segment lost 0 bases and the J segment 3 bases; nucleotides outside the gene matches: 3. The germline CDR1 and CDR2 sequences are SGHRS and YFSETQ. The CDR3 has 14 residues. The CDR3 DNA reads TGCGCCAGCAGCTTGGAACGGGACTACTACGAGCAGTACTTC. It is translated as CASSLERDYYEQYF.

The chain joins TRBV4-2 to TRBJ2-7, with D possibly matching TRBD2 (6 bases). Germline V gives CDR1 LGHNA, CDR2 YNFKEQ. The CDR3 has 11 residues. V was pared by 8 bases and J by 10 bases, with 15 bases between. CDR3 nucleotide sequence: TGTGCCAGCGGGCCGGGACTCCCCCAGTACTTC. Translating it yields CASGPGLPQYF.

The J gene is TRBJ1-3, the V gene TRBV2; no firm D call. The CDR3 runs to 13 residues. V lost 8 bases to trimming and J lost 2 bases, with 10 bases between them. Germline V lookup: CDR1 SNHLY, CDR2 FYNNEI. The CDR3 sequence is CASGRKTGNTIYF. DNA for the CDR3: TGTGCCAGCGGCAGGAAGACTGGAAACACCATATATTTT.

This clone showed up just once. The chain uses TRBV2 and TRBJ1-1; D is uncertain. From germline, CDR1 is SNHLY and CDR2 FYNNEI. V was shortened by 7 bases and J by 1 base, with 13 bases between the two germline ends. This CDR3 region has 14 residues. CDR3 DNA: TGTGCCAGCACCTCAGGCAGCGGGAACACTGAAGCTTTCTTT. This sequence encodes CASTSGSGNTEAFF. Complete variable domain (other parts from reference TRBV2 and TRBJ1-1): EPEVTQTPSHQVTQMGQEVILRCVPISNHLYFYWYRQILGQKVEFLVSFYNNEISEKSEIFDDQFSVERPDGSNFTLKIRSTKLEDSAMYFCASTSGSGNTEAFFGQGTRLTVV.

The J gene is TRBJ1-5, the V gene TRBV4-1, with no clear D. The CDR3 runs 14 residues. CDR1 is MGHRA, CDR2 YSYEKL, per germline. Trimming stripped 6 bases from V and 8 bases from J, with 17 bases between. The CDR3 loop is CASSRGLGSEPQHF. The CDR3 bases are TGCGCCAGCAGTCGCGGACTCGGTTCTGAGCCCCAGCATTTT.

This rearrangement joins TRBV29-1 to TRBJ2-3; tentative D call: TRBD1 (5 bases). Trimming pared 6 bases from V and 4 bases from J, leaving 17 bases between. CDR3 size: 14 residues. Germline lookup yields CDR1 SQVTM and CDR2 ANQGSEA. The DNA of the CDR3 is TGCAGCGTGAGCAGGGTGAGGTGGGCAGATACGCAGTATTTT. Amino acids: CSVSRVRWADTQYF.

A remark on this clone: Distinct nucleotide sequences in the sample also encode this CDR3. The CDR3 coding sequence is TGTGCCTGGAGGACTAGCGGGAGCACAGATACGCAGTATTTT. It codes for CAWRTSGSTDTQYF. V gene TRBV30 combines with J gene TRBJ2-3, with 10 bases that match TRBD2. This CDR3 comprises 14 residues. With V trimmed by 3 bases and J by 0 bases, 0 bases remained unmatched. Germline V lookup: CDR1 GTSNPN, CDR2 SVGIG (reference sequence).

CDR3: CASRDREADTQYF. In DNA form, the CDR3 reads TGTGCCTCCCGGGACAGGGAAGCAGATACGCAGTATTTT. The J gene is TRBJ2-3, the V gene TRBV2; TRBD1 matches at 9 bases. Germline CDR1 and CDR2: SNHLY and FYNNEI. The CDR3 runs to 13 residues. V dropped 11 bases and J dropped 4; count of bases not matched to a gene: 7.

A word on this clone: At one of its ends the junction is not consistent with the germline gene, which may arise from a read error. The rearrangement joins TRBV7-9 to TRBJ2-7; 7 bases are a match to TRBD2. There are 14 residues in the CDR3. Per germline, CDR1 SEHNR and CDR2 FQNEAQ (reference sequence). In DNA form, the CDR3 reads TGTTCCAGCAGCCCTACTAGCGCAAGATACGAGCAGTACTTC. Encoded protein: CSSSPTSARYEQYF.

The rearrangement uses TRBV7-9 and TRBJ1-2, with D unclear. V was cut by 3 bases and J by 4 bases, with 15 bases left in between. CDR3 length equals 15 residues. The germline gives CDR1 SEHNR, CDR2 FQNEAQ (reference sequence). The CDR3 DNA reads TGTGCCAGCAGCTTGTCAGCCCCCACGGGCTATGGCTACACCTTC. It is translated as CASSLSAPTGYGYTF.

The CDR3, as DNA: TGTGCCATGGCCGGGACACCCACCTACGAGCAGTACTTC. Translation gives CAMAGTPTYEQYF. The J gene is TRBJ2-7, the V gene TRBV30; D might be TRBD1 (6 bases). The V and J ends lost 8 bases and 2 bases respectively, with 16 bases between them. Germline-derived CDR1 and CDR2 are GTSNPN and SVGIG (reference sequence). There are 13 residues in the CDR3.

The CDR3 DNA reads TGTGCCAGCAGTTCCCCGACAGGGCAAGCTTTCTTT. Translation: CASSSPTGQAFF. The rearrangement uses TRBV6-1 and TRBJ1-1; 7 bases match TRBD1. CDR1 is MNHNS and CDR2 is SASEGT in the germline V gene. This CDR3 region has 12 residues. Trimming removed 5 bases from V and 9 bases from J; junction bases left unmatched: 6.

The chain couples TRBV4-2 to TRBJ2-5, with 12 nucleotides matching TRBD1. Germline assignment: CDR1 LGHNA and CDR2 YNFKEQ. The CDR3 loop spans 14 amino acids. V dropped 5 bases and J dropped 4; count of bases not matched to a gene: 2. The CDR3 reads CASSGTGGRETQYF. The CDR3 region has the DNA TGTGCCAGCAGCGGGACAGGGGGCAGAGAGACCCAGTACTTC.

The sample holds one count of this clone. This chain links TRBV18 with TRBJ2-3, with D possibly TRBD1 on 6 matching bases. Germline V gene data show CDR1 as KGHSH and CDR2 as LQKENI. V lost 6 bases to trimming and J lost 1 base, with 11 bases between them. The CDR3 has 14 residues. The CDR3 sequence: CASSAGAGTDTQYF. Here the CDR3 DNA reads TGTGCCAGCTCCGCAGGGGCAGGCACAGATACGCAGTATTTT.

The chain combines TRBV27 with TRBJ2-5, with 12 bases aligning to TRBD1. The J call may be wrong; the DNA end is better matched by TRBJ2-7. CDR1 MNHEY and CDR2 SMNVEV come from the germline V gene (reference sequence). The CDR3 has 17 residues. The CDR3 sequence is CASSNLPGQGAGGEQYF. The CDR3 DNA is TGTGCCAGCTCCAACCTACCGGGACAGGGGGCAGGTGGCGAGCAGTACTTC.

The chain has TRBV6-1 and TRBJ2-1, with 11 bases matching TRBD2. The CDR3 is 15 residues long. V gave up 6 bases and J gave up 8 bases; unmatched junction bases: 9. Germline loops: CDR1 MNHNS, CDR2 SASEGT. The CDR3 loop reads CASSLTSGSYDEQFF. For the CDR3, the DNA is TGTGCCAGCAGCCTAACTAGCGGGAGTTACGATGAGCAGTTCTTC.

This clone was found a few times. A read error is possible here, since a much larger clone lies one base away. The chain uses TRBV11-2 and TRBJ2-7, with 13 bases matching TRBD2. The CDR3 is made up of 18 amino acids. After removal of 5 bases from V and 2 bases from J, the junction contained 12 bases not matched to a gene. Germline lookup yields CDR1 SGHAT and CDR2 FQNNGV. As DNA, the CDR3 is TGTGCCAGCAGCCCGGGACTAGCGGGAAAAGGAGCCCCCTACGAGCAGTACTTC. Translated, it gives CASSPGLAGKGAPYEQYF.

The CDR3 loop is CASSDRDTQYF. The CDR3 region has the DNA TGTGCCAGCAGTGACAGGGATACGCAGTATTTT. This chain uses TRBV6-1 with TRBJ2-3; D call uncertain. Trimming pared 3 bases from V and 6 bases from J, leaving 4 bases between. Germline V CDR1 and CDR2: MNHNS, SASEGT. This CDR3 contains 11 residues.

Here the CDR3 reads CASSSLGGKYNEQFF. The CDR3 nucleotides are TGTGCCAGCAGCTCACTAGGCGGCAAGTACAATGAGCAGTTCTTC. The rearrangement uses TRBV7-3 and TRBJ2-1, with a weak D call TRBD2 (5 bases). The CDR3 covers 15 residues. V gave up 4 bases and J gave up 4 bases, with 14 bases separating them. Germline lookup yields CDR1 SGHTA and CDR2 FQGTGA.

The chain couples TRBV28 to TRBJ2-7, with D tentatively TRBD2 (6 bases). The germline CDR1 and CDR2 sequences are MDHEN and SYDVKM. V was trimmed by 4 bases and J by 1 base, leaving 23 bases between them. The CDR3 has 18 amino acids. This CDR3 reads CASSSVRGGKDFSYEQYF. The CDR3 region has the DNA TGTGCCAGCAGTTCGGTCCGAGGAGGGAAGGATTTTTCCTACGAGCAGTACTTC.

This clone was seen a single time. V and J are TRBV6-5 and TRBJ2-7; a possible D gene is TRBD2 (6 bases). CDR1 MNHEY and CDR2 SVGAGI come from the germline V gene. The CDR3 consists of 14 residues. V lost 6 bases and J lost 1, with 13 bases in between. The CDR3 loop is CASRMGLQSYEQYF. CDR3 DNA sequence: TGTGCCAGCAGGATGGGACTCCAATCCTACGAGCAGTACTTC.